This TCR beta chain was identified during a study of blood T cell repertoires in COVID-19 (TCRdb year 2020). With regard to the full study: Collaborator samples came from the United States, Italy and Spain and covered acute and convalescent phases of COVID-19. The material from the prospective study consisted of cDNA or gDNA derived from T cells, B-cell-depleted T cells, or PBMCs. The dataset comprised deeply sampled blood TCRbeta repertoires from subjects exposed to, actively infected with, or recovered from COVID-19. A freely available public database, intended as a resource for researchers studying the immune response to SARS-CoV-2, is where the repertoires were released. The samples were drawn from the first 160 participants of the ongoing ImmuneRACE study and from 950 to 1,500 subjects provided by 6 global collaborators. The sample metadata nearly always contained a de-identified subject ID, COVID-19 status, age in years and sex. Where available, HLA class I and class II types were taken from metadata supplied by the sample provider and were not determined by assay-based typing.

As for this clone: Its target antigen remains unknown. No base qualities exist here, and no much larger clone lies one base off it.

The cysteine opens and the phenylalanine closes a CDR3 of 16 amino acids. Only the CDR3 DNA stays, 48 bases, in frame from base 1. V is pruned by 4 bases and J by 3 bases, leaving 8 bases of the junction without a gene match. According to the germline V gene, CDR1 reads LGHNA and CDR2 reads YNFKEQ. The immunoSEQ Assay, a bias-controlled multiplex PCR, was used to amplify TCRbeta CDR3 regions from genomic DNA. In the original analysis: Nucleated cell counts per sample were estimated from amplification of reference gene primers within the assay. To quantify the absolute abundance of each unique TCRbeta CDR3 rearrangement, sequence reads were collapsed and filtered. For each sample, productive Simpson clonality was calculated as the square root of Simpson's diversity index across productive rearrangements. Here the immuneACCESS table is served through TCRdb, limited to in-frame sequences with V and J called. Missing clones are a known gap in these copies; in checked studies unresolved V genes cover under half, and the rest lacks a known reason. That table gives V, J and clone size, and the DNA gave D and trimming. This sample lists a few hundred thousand clones; 80% to 90% were detected once. Around 7.8% of the sample goes to the ten largest clones.

Samples from volunteer blood donors who had recovered from COVID-19 were contributed by a second Seattle source. Whole blood was collected in K2EDTA tubes by collaborating institutions according to the institutions' own protocols. Collaborator samples were shipped for TCRbeta analysis as frozen whole blood, isolated PBMCs, or DNA extracted from either sample type. Findings and caveats that apply to the study as a whole: The quantity of clinical and demographic metadata differed by source and by participant and was supplied without curation.

This receptor chain uses TRBV4-2 and TRBJ2-2, with 7 central nucleotides matching TRBD2. The sequence derives from a woman aged 45-65 years who had recovered from COVID-19. Sequenced material: peripheral blood. The DNA sequence is given as TGTGCCAGCAGCCCCTCAAATCGGGAGGACACCGGGGAGCTGTTTTTT. Its product reads: CASSPSNREDTGELFF.